The 13 T cell receptor beta chains below were found in one sample sequenced in a study of vaccination effects on CD4 cells after COVID-19. Within the ViraFEST assay, antigen-specific CD4+ T cells underwent expansion with viral peptide pools prior to sequencing. Culturing for roughly 10 days preceded CD4+ T cell isolation. Sometime from March through December 2020, the person acquired a SARS-CoV-2 infection that PCR confirmed. Their specific antigens are unknown. Method: immunoSEQ multiplex PCR; TCRdb's copy keeps in-frame clones and lacks some. The sample lists fewer than 60,000 clones, around three quarters occurring once. Specimen: CD4+ T cells from PBMCs cultured with HIV peptides, collected before COVID-19 vaccination. Subset specified: HIV-1 Nef peptide pool negative control/reference culture. The receptors were gathered from a human donor who had a prior SARS-CoV-2 infection.

V is TRBV5-4 and J is TRBJ1-1, with D perhaps TRBD1 (5 bases). The CDR3 sequence is 14 residues long. The germline V gene has CDR1 SGHNT and CDR2 YYREEE (reference sequence). Trimming shortened V by 4 bases and J by 7 bases, and 17 bases separated the two germline ends. CDR3 residues: CASSLKVQGGEAFF. CDR3 DNA: TGTGCCAGCAGCCTAAAAGTTCAGGGAGGTGAAGCTTTCTTT.

V gene TRBV4-2 combines with J gene TRBJ2-5, with TRBD1 identical over 9 bases. Germline V gene sequence: CDR1 LGHNA, CDR2 YNFKEQ. V dropped 4 bases and J dropped 5; count of bases not matched to a gene: 8. The CDR3 consists of 15 residues. CDR3 nucleotide sequence: TGTGCCAGCAGCCGCTGGGACAGGGAGGGCGAGACCCAGTACTTC. Translating it yields CASSRWDREGETQYF.

The rearrangement joins TRBV4-2 to TRBJ2-1, with 7 bases identical to TRBD1. The V gene end was trimmed by 0 bases and the J gene end by 8 bases; junction bases not matched to a gene: 10. The germline V gene has CDR1 LGHNA and CDR2 YNFKEQ. This CDR3 region has 16 residues. The CDR3: CASSQDFSDRTHEQFF. The CDR3 DNA follows: TGTGCCAGCAGCCAAGATTTTTCGGACAGGACGCATGAGCAGTTCTTC.

V gene TRBV6-1 combines with J gene TRBJ2-3; 10 bases match TRBD2. CDR1 MNHNS and CDR2 SASEGT come from the germline V gene. The CDR3 has 15 residues. Germline trimming cut 4 bases from V and 4 bases from J; bases unmatched to any gene: 5. CDR3 in DNA: TGTGCCAGCAGTGGAGCTAGCGGGGGTTCAGATACGCAGTATTTT. Translated, it gives CASSGASGGSDTQYF.

V is TRBV20-1 and J is TRBJ1-2; a possible D gene is TRBD1 (5 bases). Trimming removed 3 bases at V and 4 bases at J, with 12 bases between. This CDR3 spans 13 amino acids. CDR1 and CDR2 from the germline V gene are DFQATT and SNEGSKA (reference sequence). The CDR3 DNA reads as TGCAGTGCTAGTCCAGCGGGGGTCTATGGCTACACCTTC. Translated, it gives CSASPAGVYGYTF.

The chain employs TRBV5-1 and TRBJ2-2, with 8 bases aligning to TRBD2. The CDR3 is 16 residues long. CDR1 and CDR2 from the germline V gene are SGHRS and YFSETQ. V dropped 0 bases and J dropped 3; count of bases not matched to a gene: 4. The CDR3 reads CASSLVPSGYTGELFF. The CDR3 region has the DNA TGCGCCAGCAGCTTGGTTCCTAGCGGGTACACCGGGGAGCTGTTTTTT.

The rearrangement uses TRBV14 and TRBJ2-5; TRBD2 matches 7 bases. The CDR3 runs to 14 residues. V was clipped by 5 bases and J by 4 bases; unmatched bases: 7. Germline lookup yields CDR1 SGHDN and CDR2 FVKESK. This chain's CDR3 is CASSTRGFGETQYF. As DNA, the CDR3 is TGTGCCAGCAGCACGCGGGGGTTCGGAGAGACCCAGTACTTC.

V and J are TRBV18 and TRBJ2-1; the match to TRBD2 covers 7 bases. The CDR3 sequence is 17 residues long. CDR1 is KGHSH and CDR2 is LQKENI in the germline V gene. The J segment lost 7 bases and the V segment lost 3 bases, leaving 15 bases of the junction unmatched. The CDR3 reads CASSPIPMGLSINEQFF. The CDR3 DNA follows: TGTGCCAGCTCACCGATCCCAATGGGACTAAGTATAAATGAGCAGTTCTTC. Using reference TRBV18 and TRBJ2-1 for the parts outside the CDR3, the full variable domain is NAGVMQNPRHLVRRRGQEARLRCSPMKGHSHVYWYRQLPEEGLKFMVYLQKENIIDESGMPKERFSAEFPKEGPSILRIQQVVRGDSAAYFCASSPIPMGLSINEQFFGPGTRLTVL.

This chain uses TRBV5-1 with TRBJ2-1; TRBD2 agrees at 14 bases. Germline assignment: CDR1 SGHRS and CDR2 YFSETQ. The CDR3 runs to 17 residues. J was trimmed by 5 bases and V by 4 bases; bases with no gene match: 8. The CDR3 nucleotides are TGCGCCAGCAGCCTGTGGACTAGCGGGAGGACAAACAATGAGCAGTTCTTC. This gives the protein CASSLWTSGRTNNEQFF.

This rearrangement joins TRBV5-4 to TRBJ2-5; 9 nucleotides align to TRBD2. The CDR3 extends over 15 amino acids. Germline CDR1 and CDR2: SGHNT and YYREEE (reference sequence). V lost 2 bases to trimming and J lost 5 bases; unmatched junction nucleotides: 7. CDR3 nucleotide sequence: TGTGCCAGCAGCTTTGGACTAGCGACTAGGGAGACCCAGTACTTC. Encoded protein: CASSFGLATRETQYF.

The chain links TRBV6-1 to TRBJ2-7; 7 positions agree with TRBD2. Germline values: CDR1 MNHNS, CDR2 SASEGT. The junction had 4 bases not matched to a gene; V was cut back by 1 base and J by 4 bases. This CDR3 is 14 amino acids long. The CDR3 sequence is CASSEVAGVYEQYF. For the CDR3, the DNA is TGTGCCAGCAGTGAAGTGGCGGGGGTATACGAGCAGTACTTC.

The chain links TRBV5-4 to TRBJ2-1, with 9 bases lining up with TRBD2. CDR1 and CDR2 (germline): SGHNT, YYREEE (reference sequence). V was pared by 4 bases and J by 6 bases, with 14 bases of the junction left unmatched. This CDR3 has 17 amino acids. CDR3 residues: CASSPAEWVAGVNEQFF. In DNA form, the CDR3 reads TGTGCCAGCAGCCCCGCGGAGTGGGTAGCGGGAGTCAATGAGCAGTTCTTC.

This clone was observed a few times. At one boundary the junction diverges from the germline segment, which might be a read error. The genes are TRBV7-9 and TRBJ1-6, with D possibly being TRBD1 (6 bases). The CDR3 consists of 15 residues. Germline loops: CDR1 SEHNR, CDR2 FQNEAQ (reference sequence). The CDR3 loop is CASSFSAQGNPPLHF. The DNA for the CDR3 is TGTGCCAGCAGCTTCTCAGCACAGGGTAATCCACCCCTCCACTTT.